Listed here is a single TCR beta chain. What it binds is unknown. Per germline, CDR1 SGHVS and CDR2 FNYEAQ. V lost 4 bases, J lost 3 bases, and 10 bases lay in between. This CDR3 is built from 13 residues. The PCR used 60 Vbeta and 13 Jbeta primers. Produced via immunoSEQ multiplex PCR; TCRdb's table is partial and in-frame only. The sample has approximately 91,000 clones; roughly 60% are singletons. The sample belongs to a study of cytomegalovirus exposure and HLA in healthy donors. Regarding the study as a whole: Reports state that TCR beta sequences accurately predicted most subjects' HLA-A and HLA-B alleles. When analyzed later, a missense DCLRE1C variant was found to be linked to TCR beta V- and J-gene trimming.

This TCR derives from a human donor in good health. Sequenced input: PBMCs. The rearrangement uses TRBV7-6 and TRBJ2-7, with D uncertain. The CDR3 sequence is CASSSEMNYEQYF. For the CDR3, the DNA is TGTGCCAGCAGCTCAGAAATGAACTACGAGCAGTACTTC.